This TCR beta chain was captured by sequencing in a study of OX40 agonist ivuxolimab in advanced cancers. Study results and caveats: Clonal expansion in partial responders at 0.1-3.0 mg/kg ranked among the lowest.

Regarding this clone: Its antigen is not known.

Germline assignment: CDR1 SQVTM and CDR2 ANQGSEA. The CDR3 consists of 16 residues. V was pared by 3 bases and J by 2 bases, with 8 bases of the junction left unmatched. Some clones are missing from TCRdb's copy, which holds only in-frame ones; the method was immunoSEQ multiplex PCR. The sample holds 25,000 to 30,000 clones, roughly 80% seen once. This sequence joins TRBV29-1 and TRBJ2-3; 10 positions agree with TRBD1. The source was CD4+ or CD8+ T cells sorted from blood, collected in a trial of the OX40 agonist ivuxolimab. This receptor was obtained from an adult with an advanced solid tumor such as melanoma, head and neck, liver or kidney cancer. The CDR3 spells CSVDRTGTGDTDTQYF. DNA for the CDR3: TGCAGCGTTGACCGGACGGGGACAGGGGACACAGATACGCAGTATTTT.